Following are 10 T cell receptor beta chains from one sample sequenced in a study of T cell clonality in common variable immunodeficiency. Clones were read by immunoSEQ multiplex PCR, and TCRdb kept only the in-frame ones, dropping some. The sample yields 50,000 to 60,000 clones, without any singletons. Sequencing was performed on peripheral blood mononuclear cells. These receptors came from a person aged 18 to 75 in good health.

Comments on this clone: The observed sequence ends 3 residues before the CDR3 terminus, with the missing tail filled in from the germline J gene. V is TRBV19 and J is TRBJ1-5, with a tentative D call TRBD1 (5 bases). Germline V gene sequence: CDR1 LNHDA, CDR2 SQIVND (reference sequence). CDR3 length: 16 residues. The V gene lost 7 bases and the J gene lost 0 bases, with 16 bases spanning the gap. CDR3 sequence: CASKGGAGYSNQPQHF. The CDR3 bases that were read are TGTGCCAGTAAAGGAGGGGCCGGATATAGCAATCAGCCC.

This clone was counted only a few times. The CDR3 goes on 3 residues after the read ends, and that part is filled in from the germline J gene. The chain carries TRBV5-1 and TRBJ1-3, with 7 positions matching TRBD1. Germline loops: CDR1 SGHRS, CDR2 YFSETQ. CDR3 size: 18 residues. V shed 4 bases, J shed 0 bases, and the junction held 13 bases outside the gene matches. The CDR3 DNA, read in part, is TGCGCCAGCAGCAGTACCGGGACAGCATATGACTCTGGAAACACC. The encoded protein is CASSSTGTAYDSGNT. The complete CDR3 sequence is CASSSTGTAYDSGNTIYF.

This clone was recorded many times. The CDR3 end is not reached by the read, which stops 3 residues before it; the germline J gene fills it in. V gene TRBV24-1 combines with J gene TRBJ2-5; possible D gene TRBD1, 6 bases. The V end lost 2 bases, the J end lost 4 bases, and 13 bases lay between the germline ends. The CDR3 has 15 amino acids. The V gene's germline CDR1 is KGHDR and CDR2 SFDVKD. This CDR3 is CATSDSRGTGETQYF. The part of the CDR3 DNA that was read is TGTGCCACCAGTGATTCCAGGGGAACGGGAGAGACC.

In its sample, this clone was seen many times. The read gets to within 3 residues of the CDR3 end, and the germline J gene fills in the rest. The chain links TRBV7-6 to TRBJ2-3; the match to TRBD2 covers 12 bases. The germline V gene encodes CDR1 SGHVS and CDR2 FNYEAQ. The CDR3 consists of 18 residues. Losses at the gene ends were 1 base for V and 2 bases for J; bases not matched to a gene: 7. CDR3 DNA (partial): TGTGCCAGCAGCTTAGAGCGTAGACTAGCGGGAGACACAGATACG. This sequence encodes CASSLERRLAGDTDT. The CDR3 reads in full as CASSLERRLAGDTDTQYF.

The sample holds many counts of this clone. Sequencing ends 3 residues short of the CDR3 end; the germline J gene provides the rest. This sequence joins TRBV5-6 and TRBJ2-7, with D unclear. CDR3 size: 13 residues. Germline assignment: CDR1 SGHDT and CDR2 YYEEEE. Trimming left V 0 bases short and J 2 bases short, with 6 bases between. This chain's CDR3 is CASSLAQAYEQYF. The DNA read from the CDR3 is TGTGCCAGCAGCTTGGCCCAGGCCTACGAG.

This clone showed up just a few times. The CDR3 sequence: CASSIRGAGLAGVLGNDYTF. CDR3 bases read: TGTGCCAGTAGTATCAGGGGAGCCGGACTAGCGGGAGTATTGGGCAATGAC. The chain recombines TRBV19 with TRBJ1-2; D perhaps matches TRBD1 (6 bases). The read stops 3 residues short of the end of the CDR3; the missing end is completed from the germline J gene. The CDR3 consists of 20 residues. The germline V gene has CDR1 LNHDA and CDR2 SQIVND (reference sequence).

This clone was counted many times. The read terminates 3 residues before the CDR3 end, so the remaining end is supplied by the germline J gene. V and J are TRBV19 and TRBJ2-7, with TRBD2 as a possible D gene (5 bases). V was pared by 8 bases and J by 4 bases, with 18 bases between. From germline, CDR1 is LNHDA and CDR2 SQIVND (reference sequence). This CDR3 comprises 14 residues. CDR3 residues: CASGWQLGPYEQYF. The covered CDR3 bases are TGTGCCAGTGGTTGGCAACTAGGTCCATACGAG.

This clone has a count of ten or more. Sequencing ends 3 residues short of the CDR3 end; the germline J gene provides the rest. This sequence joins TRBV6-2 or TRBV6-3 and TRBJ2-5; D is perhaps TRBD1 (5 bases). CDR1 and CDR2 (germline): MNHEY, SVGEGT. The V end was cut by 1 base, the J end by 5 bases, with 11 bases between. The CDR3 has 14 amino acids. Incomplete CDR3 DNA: TGTGCCAGCAGTTACTTTGACAGTCGGGAGACC. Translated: CASSYFDSRET. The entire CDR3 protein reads CASSYFDSRETQYF.

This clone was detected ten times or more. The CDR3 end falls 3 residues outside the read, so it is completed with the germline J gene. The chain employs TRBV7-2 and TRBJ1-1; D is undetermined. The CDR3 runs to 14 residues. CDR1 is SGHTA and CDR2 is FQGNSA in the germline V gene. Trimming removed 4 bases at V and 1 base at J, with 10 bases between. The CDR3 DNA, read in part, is TGTGCCAGCAGCTCGCTCAGGAGGAACACTGAA. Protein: CASSSLRRNTE. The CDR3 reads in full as CASSSLRRNTEAFF.

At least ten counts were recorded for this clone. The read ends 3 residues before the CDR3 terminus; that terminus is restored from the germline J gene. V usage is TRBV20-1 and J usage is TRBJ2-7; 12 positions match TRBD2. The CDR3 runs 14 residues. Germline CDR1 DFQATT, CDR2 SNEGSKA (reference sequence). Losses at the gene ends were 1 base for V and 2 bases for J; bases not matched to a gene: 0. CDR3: CSARGTSGTYEQYF. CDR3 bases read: TGCAGTGCTAGAGGGACTAGCGGGACCTACGAG.